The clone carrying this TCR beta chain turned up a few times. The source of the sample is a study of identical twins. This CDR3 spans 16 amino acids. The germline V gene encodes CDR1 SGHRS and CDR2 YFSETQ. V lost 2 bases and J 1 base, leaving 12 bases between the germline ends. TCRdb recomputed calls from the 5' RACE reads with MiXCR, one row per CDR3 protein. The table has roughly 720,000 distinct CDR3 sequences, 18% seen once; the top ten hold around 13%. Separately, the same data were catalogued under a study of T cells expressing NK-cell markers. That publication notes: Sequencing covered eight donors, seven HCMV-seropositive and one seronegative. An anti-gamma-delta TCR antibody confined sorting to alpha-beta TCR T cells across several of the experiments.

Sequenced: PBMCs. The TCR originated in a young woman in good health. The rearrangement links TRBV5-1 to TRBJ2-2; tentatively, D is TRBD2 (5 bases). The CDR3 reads CASSFGAVKNTGELFF. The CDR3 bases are TGCGCCAGCAGCTTCGGAGCGGTAAAGAACACCGGGGAGCTGTTTTTT.